The following is a T cell receptor (beta chain) sequence with its context. The antigen is unknown. This sample was taken from a study of lymphopenia after photon versus proton radiotherapy. Study-level results: Oligoclonal CD8+ Temra expansion after nadir drove photon patients' diversity drop. In patients who died, overall survival fell as post-nadir TCR diversity dropped more. Relative stability marked proton patients; photon patients lost diversity and naive cells. Better survival with proton therapy was suggested as possible, not demonstrated.

The CDR3 runs to 15 residues. Trimming took 2 bases from V and 1 from J; bases not matched to a gene: 3. Per germline, CDR1 SGDLS and CDR2 YYNGEE. Data came from immunoSEQ multiplex PCR; TCRdb stores just in-frame clones and leaves some out. Of roughly 7,300 clones in the sample, about 90% were seen once. This material consisted of peripheral blood, taken from a patient treated with photon-based radiotherapy. The chain is built from TRBV9 and TRBJ2-3, with TRBD2 matching over 8 bases. The clonotype was recovered from a man aged 60-69 years with cholangiocarcinoma. The CDR3 DNA reads as TGTGCCAGCAGCGTCCAGACTAGCGGCACAGATACGCAGTATTTT. Amino acids: CASSVQTSGTDTQYF.